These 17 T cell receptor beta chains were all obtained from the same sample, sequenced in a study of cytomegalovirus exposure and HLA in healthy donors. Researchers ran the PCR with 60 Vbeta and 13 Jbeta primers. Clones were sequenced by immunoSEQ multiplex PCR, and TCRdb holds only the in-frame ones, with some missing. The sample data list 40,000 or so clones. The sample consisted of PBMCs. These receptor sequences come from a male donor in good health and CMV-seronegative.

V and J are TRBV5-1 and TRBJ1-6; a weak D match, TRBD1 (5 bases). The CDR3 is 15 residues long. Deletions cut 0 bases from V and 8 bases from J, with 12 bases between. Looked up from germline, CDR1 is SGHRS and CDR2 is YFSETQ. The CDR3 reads CASSLAAGYDSPLHF. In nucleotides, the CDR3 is TGCGCCAGCAGCTTGGCGGCAGGGTACGATTCACCCCTCCACTTT.

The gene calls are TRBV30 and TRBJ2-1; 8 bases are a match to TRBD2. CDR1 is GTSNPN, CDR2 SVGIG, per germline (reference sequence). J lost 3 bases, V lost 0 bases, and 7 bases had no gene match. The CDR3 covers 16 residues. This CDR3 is CAWSVNRGGDYNEQFF. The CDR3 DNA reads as TGTGCCTGGAGTGTAAATCGGGGGGGTGACTACAATGAGCAGTTCTTC.

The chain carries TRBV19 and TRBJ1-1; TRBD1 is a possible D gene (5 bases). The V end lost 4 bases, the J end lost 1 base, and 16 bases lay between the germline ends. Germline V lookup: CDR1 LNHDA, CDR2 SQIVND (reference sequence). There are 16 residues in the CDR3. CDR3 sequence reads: CASSTRKGAGNTEAFF. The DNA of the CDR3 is TGTGCCAGTAGTACCCGAAAAGGGGCAGGGAACACTGAAGCTTTCTTT.

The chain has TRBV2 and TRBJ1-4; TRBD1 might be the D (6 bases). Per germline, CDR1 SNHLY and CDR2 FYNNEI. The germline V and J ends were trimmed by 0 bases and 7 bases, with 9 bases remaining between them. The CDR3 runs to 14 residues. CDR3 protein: CASSEAQGVEKLFF. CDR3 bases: TGTGCCAGCAGTGAAGCACAGGGAGTTGAAAAACTGTTTTTT. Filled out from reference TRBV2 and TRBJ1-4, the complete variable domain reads EPEVTQTPSHQVTQMGQEVILRCVPISNHLYFYWYRQILGQKVEFLVSFYNNEISEKSEIFDDQFSVERPDGSNFTLKIRSTKLEDSAMYFCASSEAQGVEKLFFGSGTQLSVL.

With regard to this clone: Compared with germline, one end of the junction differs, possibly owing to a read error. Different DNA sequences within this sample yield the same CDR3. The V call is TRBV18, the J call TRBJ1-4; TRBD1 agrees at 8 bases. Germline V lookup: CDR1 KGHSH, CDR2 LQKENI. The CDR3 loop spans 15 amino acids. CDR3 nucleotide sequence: TGCGCCAGCTCATCGACAGGGGTCGATTGGGAAAAACTGTTTTTT. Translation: CASSSTGVDWEKLFF.

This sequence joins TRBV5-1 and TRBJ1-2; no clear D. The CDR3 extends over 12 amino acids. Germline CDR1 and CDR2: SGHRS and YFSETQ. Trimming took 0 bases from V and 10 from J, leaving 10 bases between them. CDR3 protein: CASSLGSDTYTF. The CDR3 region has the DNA TGCGCCAGCAGCTTGGGGTCAGATACCTACACCTTC.

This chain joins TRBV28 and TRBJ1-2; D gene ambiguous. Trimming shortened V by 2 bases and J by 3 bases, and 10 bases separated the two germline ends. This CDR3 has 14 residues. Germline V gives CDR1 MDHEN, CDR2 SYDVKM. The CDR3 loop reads CASSLDLTDYGYTF. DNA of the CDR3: TGTGCCAGCAGTTTAGATCTTACGGACTATGGCTACACCTTC.

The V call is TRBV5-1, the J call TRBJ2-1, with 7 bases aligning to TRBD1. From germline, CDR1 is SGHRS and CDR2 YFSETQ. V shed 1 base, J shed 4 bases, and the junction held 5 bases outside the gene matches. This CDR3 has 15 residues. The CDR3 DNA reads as TGCGCCAGCAGCTTGAAGGGGGCGGGTTACAATGAGCAGTTCTTC. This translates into CASSLKGAGYNEQFF.

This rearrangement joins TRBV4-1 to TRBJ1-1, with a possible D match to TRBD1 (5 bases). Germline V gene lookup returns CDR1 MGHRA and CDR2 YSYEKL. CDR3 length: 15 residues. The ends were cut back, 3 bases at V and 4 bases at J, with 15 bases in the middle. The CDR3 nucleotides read TGCGCCAGCAGCCACTTCGGTGGGGCGGTCACTGAAGCTTTCTTT. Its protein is CASSHFGGAVTEAFF.

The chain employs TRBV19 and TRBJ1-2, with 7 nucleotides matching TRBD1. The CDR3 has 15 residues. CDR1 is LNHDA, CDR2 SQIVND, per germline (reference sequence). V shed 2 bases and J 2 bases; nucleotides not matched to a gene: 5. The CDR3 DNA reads TGTGCCAGTAGTATACGGGCAGGGGGAAACTATGGCTACACCTTC. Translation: CASSIRAGGNYGYTF.

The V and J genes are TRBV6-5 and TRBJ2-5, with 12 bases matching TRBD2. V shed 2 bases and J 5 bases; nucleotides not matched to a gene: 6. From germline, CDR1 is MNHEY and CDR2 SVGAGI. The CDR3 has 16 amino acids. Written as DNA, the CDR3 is TGTGCCAGCAGTTACGTACTAGCGGGAGGACCGGAGACCCAGTACTTC. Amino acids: CASSYVLAGGPETQYF.

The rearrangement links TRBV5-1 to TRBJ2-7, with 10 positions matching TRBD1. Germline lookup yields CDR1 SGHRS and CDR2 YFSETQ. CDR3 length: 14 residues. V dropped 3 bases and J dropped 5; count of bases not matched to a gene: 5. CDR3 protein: CASSYGTGEDEQYF. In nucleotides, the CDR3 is TGCGCCAGCAGCTATGGGACAGGGGAGGACGAGCAGTACTTC.

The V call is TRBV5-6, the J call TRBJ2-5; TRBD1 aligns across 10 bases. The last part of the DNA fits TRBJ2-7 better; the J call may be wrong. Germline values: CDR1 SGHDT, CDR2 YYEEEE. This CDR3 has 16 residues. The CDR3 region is CASSFSGQGPAYEQYF. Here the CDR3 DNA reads TGTGCCAGCAGCTTTTCGGGACAGGGGCCGGCCTACGAGCAGTACTTC.

The CDR3 region is CASSFAPNYGYTF. The CDR3 DNA reads as TGTGCCAGCAGCTTTGCGCCAAACTATGGCTACACCTTC. V is TRBV7-9 and J is TRBJ1-2; D call uncertain. V lost 3 bases and J 2 bases, leaving 7 bases between the germline ends. Germline V gives CDR1 SEHNR, CDR2 FQNEAQ (reference sequence). The CDR3 runs 13 residues.

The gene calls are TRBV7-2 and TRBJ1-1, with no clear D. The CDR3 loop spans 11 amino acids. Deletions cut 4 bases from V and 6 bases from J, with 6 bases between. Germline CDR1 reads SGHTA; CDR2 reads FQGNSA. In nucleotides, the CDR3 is TGTGCCAGCAGCTCCTATGCTGAAGCTTTCTTT. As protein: CASSSYAEAFF.

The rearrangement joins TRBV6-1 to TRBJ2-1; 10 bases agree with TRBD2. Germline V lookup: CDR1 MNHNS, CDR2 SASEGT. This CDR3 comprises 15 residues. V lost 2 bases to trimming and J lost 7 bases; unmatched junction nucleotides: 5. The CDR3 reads CASSERSGGANEQFF. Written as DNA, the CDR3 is TGTGCCAGCAGTGAAAGGAGCGGGGGGGCAAATGAGCAGTTCTTC.

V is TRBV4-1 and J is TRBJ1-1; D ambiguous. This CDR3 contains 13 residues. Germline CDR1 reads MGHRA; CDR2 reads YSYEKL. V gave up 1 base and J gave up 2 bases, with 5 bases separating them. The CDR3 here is CASSQVQNTEAFF. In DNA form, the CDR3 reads TGCGCCAGCAGCCAAGTACAAAACACTGAAGCTTTCTTT.